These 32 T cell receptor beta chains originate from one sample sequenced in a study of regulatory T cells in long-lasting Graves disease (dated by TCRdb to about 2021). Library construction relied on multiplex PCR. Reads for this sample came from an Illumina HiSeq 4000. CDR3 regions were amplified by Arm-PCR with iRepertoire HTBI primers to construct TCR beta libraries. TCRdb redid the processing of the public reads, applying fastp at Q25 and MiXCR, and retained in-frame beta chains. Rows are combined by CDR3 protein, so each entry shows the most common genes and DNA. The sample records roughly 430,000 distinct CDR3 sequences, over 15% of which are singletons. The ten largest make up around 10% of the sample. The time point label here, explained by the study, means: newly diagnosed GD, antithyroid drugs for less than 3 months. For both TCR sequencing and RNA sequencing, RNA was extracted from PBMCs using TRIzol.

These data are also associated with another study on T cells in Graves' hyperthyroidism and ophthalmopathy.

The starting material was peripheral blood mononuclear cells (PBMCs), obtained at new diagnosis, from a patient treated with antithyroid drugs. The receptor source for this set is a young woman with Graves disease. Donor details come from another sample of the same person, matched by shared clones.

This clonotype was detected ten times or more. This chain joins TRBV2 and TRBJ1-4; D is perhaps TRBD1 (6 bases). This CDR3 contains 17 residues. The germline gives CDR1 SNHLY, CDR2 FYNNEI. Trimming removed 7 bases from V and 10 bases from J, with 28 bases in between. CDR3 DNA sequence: TGTGCCAGCATCAACACATCCCCACTAATAGGGGGTGGAAAACTGTTTTTT. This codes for CASINTSPLIGGGKLFF.

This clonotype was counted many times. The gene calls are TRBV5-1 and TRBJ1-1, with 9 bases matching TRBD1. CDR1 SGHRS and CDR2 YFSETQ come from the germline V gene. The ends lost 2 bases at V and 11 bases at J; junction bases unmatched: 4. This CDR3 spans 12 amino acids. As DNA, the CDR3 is TGCGCCAGCAGCTTAGGGACAGGGATTGCTTTCTTT. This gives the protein CASSLGTGIAFF.

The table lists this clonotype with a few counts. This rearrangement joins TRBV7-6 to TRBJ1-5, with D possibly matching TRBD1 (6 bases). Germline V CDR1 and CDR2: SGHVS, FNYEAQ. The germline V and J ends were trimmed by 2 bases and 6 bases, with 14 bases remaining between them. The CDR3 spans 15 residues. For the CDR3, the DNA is TGTGCCAGCAGCTTACGGCCAGGGGCGAGTCAGCCCCAGCATTTT. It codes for CASSLRPGASQPQHF. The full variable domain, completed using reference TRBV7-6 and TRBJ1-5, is GAGVSQSPRYKVTKRGQDVALRCDPISGHVSLYWYRQALGQGPEFLTYFNYEAQQDKSGLPNDRFSAERPEGSISTLTIQRTEQRDSAMYRCASSLRPGASQPQHFGDGTRLSIL.

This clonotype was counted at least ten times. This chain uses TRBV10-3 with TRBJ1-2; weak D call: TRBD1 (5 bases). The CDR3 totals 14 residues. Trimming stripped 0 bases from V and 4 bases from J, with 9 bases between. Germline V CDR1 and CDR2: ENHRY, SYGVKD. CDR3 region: CAISESGLLYGYTF. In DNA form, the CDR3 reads TGTGCCATCAGTGAGTCGGGACTGCTCTATGGCTACACCTTC.

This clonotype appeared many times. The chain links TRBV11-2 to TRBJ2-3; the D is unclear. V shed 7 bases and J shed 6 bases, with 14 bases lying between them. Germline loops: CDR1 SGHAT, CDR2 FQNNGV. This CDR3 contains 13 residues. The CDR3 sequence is CASNPLTGDTQYF. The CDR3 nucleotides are TGTGCCAGCAACCCCTTAACCGGGGATACGCAGTATTTT.

Written as DNA, the CDR3 is TGTGCCAGCAGTGATACGGGAGCGGCTTCCTACAATGAGCAGTTCTTC. It encodes CASSDTGAASYNEQFF. The V gene is TRBV25-1, the J gene TRBJ2-1; possibly TRBD2 for D (6 bases). This CDR3 is built from 16 residues. V was cut by 3 bases and J by 1 base, with 13 bases left in between. The germline gives CDR1 MGHDK, CDR2 SYGVNS.

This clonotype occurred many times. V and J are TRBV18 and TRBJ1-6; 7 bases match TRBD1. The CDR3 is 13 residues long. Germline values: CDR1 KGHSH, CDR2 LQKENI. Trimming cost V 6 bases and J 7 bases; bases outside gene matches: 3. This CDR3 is CASSDRENSPLHF. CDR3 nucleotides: TGTGCCAGCTCTGACAGGGAGAATTCACCCCTCCACTTT.

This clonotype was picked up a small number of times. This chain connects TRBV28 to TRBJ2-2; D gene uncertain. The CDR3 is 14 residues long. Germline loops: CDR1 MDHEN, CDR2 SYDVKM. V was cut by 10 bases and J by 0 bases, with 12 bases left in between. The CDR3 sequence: CAIGVFTNTGELFF. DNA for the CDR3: TGTGCCATCGGAGTTTTCACGAACACCGGGGAGCTGTTTTTT.

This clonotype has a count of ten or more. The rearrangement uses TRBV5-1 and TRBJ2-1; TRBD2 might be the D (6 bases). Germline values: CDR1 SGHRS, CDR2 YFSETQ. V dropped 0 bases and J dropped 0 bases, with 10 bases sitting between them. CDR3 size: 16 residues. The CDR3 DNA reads TGCGCCAGCAGCTTGGCCTTGGGGGGCTCCTACAATGAGCAGTTCTTC. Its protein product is CASSLALGGSYNEQFF.

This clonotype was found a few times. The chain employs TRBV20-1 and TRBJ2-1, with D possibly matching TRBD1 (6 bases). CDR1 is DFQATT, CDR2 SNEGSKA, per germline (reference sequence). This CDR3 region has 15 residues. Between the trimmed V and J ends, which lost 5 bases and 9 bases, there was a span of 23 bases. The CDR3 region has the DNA TGCAGTGCTTCCCTTCGACAGGAAGGTCACACTGAGCAGTTCTTC. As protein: CSASLRQEGHTEQFF.

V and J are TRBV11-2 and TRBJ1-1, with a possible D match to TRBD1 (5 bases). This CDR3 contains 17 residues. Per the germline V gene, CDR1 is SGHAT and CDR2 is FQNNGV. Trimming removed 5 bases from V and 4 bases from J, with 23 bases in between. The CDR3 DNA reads TGTGCCAGCAGCCCCCACCGGGATAGGGGTCACGGCACTGAAGCTTTCTTT. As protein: CASSPHRDRGHGTEAFF.

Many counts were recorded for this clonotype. The CDR3 nucleotides are TGTGCCTGGAGGCTAGCGGGAGGGGGTGAGCAGTTCTTC. This sequence encodes CAWRLAGGGEQFF. This chain joins TRBV30 and TRBJ2-1; TRBD2 matches 12 bases. Germline-derived CDR1 and CDR2 are GTSNPN and SVGIG (reference sequence). The CDR3 sequence is 13 residues long. V was pared by 3 bases and J by 9 bases, with 3 bases of the junction left unmatched.

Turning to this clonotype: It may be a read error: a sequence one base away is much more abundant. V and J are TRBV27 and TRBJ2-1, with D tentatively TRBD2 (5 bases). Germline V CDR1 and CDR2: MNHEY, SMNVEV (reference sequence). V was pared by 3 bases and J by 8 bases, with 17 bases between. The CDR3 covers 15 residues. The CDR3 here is CASSFKPAVMDEQFF. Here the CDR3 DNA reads TGTGCCAGCAGTTTCAAACCAGCGGTGATGGATGAGCAGTTCTTC.

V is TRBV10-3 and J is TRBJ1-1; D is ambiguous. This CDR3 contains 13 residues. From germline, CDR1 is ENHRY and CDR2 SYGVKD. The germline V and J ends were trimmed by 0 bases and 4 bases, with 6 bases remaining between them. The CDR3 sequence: CAISESVGTEAFF. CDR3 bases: TGTGCCATCAGTGAGTCCGTAGGCACTGAAGCTTTCTTT.

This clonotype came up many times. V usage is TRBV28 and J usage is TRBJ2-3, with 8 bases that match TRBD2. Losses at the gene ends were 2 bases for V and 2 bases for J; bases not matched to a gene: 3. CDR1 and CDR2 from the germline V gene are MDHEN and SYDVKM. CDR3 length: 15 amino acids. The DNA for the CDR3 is TGTGCCAGCAGTTTAGCGGGAGGCCACACAGATACGCAGTATTTT. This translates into CASSLAGGHTDTQYF. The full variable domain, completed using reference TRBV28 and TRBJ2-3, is DVKVTQSSRYLVKRTGEKVFLECVQDMDHENMFWYRQDPGLGLRLIYFSYDVKMKEKGDIPEGYSVSREKKERFSLILESASTNQTSMYLCASSLAGGHTDTQYFGPGTRLTVL.

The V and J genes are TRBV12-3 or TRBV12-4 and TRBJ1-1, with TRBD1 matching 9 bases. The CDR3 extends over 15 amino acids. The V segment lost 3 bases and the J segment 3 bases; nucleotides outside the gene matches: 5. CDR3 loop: CASSFAGQGHTEAFF. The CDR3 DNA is TGTGCCAGCAGTTTCGCAGGACAGGGGCACACTGAAGCTTTCTTT.

The CDR3 protein is CAIREDLSSYNEQFF. The CDR3 DNA is TGTGCCATCAGGGAGGATCTAAGCTCCTACAATGAGCAGTTCTTC. The gene calls are TRBV10-3 and TRBJ2-1; maybe TRBD2 (5 bases). Germline CDR1 ENHRY, CDR2 SYGVKD. The V end lost 6 bases, the J end lost 0 bases, and 12 bases lay between the germline ends. The CDR3 runs to 15 residues.

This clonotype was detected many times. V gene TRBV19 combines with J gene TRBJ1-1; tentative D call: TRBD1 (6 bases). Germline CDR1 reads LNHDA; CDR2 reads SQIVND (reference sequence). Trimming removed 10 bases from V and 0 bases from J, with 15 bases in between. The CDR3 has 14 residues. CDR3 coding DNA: TGTGCCACCAAACGCACAGGGATGAACACTGAAGCTTTCTTT. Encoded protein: CATKRTGMNTEAFF. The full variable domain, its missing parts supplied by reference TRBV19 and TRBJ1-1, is DGGITQSPKYLFRKEGQNVTLSCEQNLNHDAMYWYRQDPGQGLRLIYYSQIVNDFQKGDIAEGYSVSREKKESFPLTVTSAQKNPTAFYLCATKRTGMNTEAFFGQGTRLTVV.

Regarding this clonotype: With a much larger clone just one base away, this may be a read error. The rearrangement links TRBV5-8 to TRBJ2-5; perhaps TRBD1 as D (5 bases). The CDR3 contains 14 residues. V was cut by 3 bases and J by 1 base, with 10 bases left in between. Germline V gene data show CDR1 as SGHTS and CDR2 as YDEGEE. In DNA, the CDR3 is TGTGCCAGCAGCTCCTGGACACTCCAAGAGACCCAGTACTTC. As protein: CASSSWTLQETQYF.

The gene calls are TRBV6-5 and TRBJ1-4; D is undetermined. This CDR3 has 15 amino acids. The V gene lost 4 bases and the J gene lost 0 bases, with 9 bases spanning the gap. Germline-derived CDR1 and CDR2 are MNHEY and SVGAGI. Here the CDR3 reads CASSLGFTTNEKLFF. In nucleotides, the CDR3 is TGTGCCAGCAGTTTAGGGTTTACAACTAATGAAAAACTGTTTTTT.

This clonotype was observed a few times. In DNA, the CDR3 is TGTGCCAGCAGCTTAGGGCCCTTACCCCTCCACTTT. This encodes CASSLGPLPLHF. This chain connects TRBV7-9 to TRBJ1-6, with unresolved D. Germline lookup yields CDR1 SEHNR and CDR2 FQNEAQ (reference sequence). The length of the CDR3 is 12 residues. Trimming shortened V by 1 base and J by 12 bases, and 7 bases separated the two germline ends.

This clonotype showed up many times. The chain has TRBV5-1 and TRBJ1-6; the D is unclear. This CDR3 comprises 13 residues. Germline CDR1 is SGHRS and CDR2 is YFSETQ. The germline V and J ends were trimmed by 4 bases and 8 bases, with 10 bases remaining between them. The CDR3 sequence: CASSPDSDSPLHF. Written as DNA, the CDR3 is TGCGCCAGCAGCCCCGATTCGGATTCACCCCTCCACTTT. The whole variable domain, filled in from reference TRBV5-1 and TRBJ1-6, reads KAGVTQTPRYLIKTRGQQVTLSCSPISGHRSVSWYQQTPGQGLQFLFEYFSETQRNKGNFPGRFSGRQFSNSRSEMNVSTLELGDSALYLCASSPDSDSPLHFGNGTRLTVT.

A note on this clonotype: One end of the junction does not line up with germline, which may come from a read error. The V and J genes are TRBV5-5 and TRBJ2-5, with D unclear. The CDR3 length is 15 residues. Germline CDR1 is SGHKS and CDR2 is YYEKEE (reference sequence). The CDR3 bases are TGTGCCGGCAGTCATCGGGTTGGTTCTCCAGAGACCCAGTACTTC. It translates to CAGSHRVGSPETQYF. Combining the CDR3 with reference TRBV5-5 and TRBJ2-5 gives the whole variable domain DAGVTQSPTHLIKTRGQQVTLRCSPISGHKSVSWYQQVLGQGPQFIFQYYEKEERGRGNFPDRFSARQFPNYSSELNVNALLLGDSALYLCAGSHRVGSPETQYFGPGTRLLVL.

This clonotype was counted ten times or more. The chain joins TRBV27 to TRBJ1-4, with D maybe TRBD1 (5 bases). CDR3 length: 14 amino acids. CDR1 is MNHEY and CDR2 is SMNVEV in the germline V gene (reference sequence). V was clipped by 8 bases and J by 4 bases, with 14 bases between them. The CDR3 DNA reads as TGTGCCAGCGGGGGGGTGGACGATAATGAAAAACTGTTTTTT. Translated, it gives CASGGVDDNEKLFF.

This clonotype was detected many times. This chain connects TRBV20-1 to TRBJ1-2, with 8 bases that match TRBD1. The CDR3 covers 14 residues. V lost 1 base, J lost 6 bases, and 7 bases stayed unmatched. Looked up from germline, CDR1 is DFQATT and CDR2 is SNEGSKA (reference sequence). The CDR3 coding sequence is TGCAGTGCTAGAGTAGGCGGACAGGGCCATGGCTACACCTTC. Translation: CSARVGGQGHGYTF.

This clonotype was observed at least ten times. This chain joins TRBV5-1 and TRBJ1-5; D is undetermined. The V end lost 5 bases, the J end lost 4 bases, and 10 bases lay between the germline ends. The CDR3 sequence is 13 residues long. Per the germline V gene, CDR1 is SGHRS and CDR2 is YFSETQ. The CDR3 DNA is TGCGCCAGCAGGGAAAGTCTTAATCAGCCCCAGCATTTT. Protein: CASRESLNQPQHF.

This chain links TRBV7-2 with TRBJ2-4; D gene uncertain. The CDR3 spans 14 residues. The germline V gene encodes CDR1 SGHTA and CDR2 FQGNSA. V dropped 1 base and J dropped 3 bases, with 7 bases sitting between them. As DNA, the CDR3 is TGTGCCAGCAGCTTAGGAGTCGTCAAAAACATTCAGTACTTC. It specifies CASSLGVVKNIQYF.

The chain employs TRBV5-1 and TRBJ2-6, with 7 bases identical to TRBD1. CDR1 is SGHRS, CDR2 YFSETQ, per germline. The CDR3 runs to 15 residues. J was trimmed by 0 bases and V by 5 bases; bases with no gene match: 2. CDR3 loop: CASSYRGSGANVLTF. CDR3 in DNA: TGCGCCAGCAGTTACAGGGGCTCTGGGGCCAACGTCCTGACTTTC.

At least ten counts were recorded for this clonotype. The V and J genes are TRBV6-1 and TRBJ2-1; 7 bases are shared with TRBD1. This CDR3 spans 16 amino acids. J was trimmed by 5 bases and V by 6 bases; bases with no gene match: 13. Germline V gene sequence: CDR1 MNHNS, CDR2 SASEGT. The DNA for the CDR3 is TGTGCCAGCAGACCCAACCGGGACAGCTTTAACAATGAGCAGTTCTTC. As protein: CASRPNRDSFNNEQFF.

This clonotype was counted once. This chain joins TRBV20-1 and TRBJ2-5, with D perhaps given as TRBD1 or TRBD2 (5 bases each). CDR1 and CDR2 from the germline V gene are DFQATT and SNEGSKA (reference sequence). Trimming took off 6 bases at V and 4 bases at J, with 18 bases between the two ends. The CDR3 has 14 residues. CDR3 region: CSAYPGTDLETQYF. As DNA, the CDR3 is TGCAGTGCATACCCCGGGACGGATTTAGAGACCCAGTACTTC.

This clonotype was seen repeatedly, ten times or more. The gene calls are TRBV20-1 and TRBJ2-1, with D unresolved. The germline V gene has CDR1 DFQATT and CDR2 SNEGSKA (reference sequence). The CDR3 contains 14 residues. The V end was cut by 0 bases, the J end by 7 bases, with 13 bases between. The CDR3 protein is CSARDLSSLNEQFF. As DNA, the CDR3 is TGCAGTGCTAGAGATCTTAGTAGCTTAAATGAGCAGTTCTTC.

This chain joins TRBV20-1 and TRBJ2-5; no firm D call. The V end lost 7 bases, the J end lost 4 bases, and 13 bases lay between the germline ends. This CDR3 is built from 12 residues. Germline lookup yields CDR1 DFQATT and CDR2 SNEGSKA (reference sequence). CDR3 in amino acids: CSVEVLRETQYF. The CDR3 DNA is TGCAGTGTAGAGGTGCTAAGAGAGACCCAGTACTTC.